Listed below are T cell receptor beta chains from one sample, sequenced in a study of identical twins. TCRdb reanalysed the 5' RACE reads using MiXCR and keeps one entry per CDR3 protein. The sample lists 690,000 or so distinct CDR3 sequences; over 8.5% were seen once. The data were also submitted as part of a second study, on yellow fever vaccine responses in identical twins.

The material sequenced was PBMCs. Receptors originate from a woman aged 18-29 years in good health. CDR3s include the opening cysteine and the closing phenylalanine or tryptophan. Fields, in order: J gene, V gene, clone size, D gene, CDR3 DNA, CDR3 protein. A D gene is named only where the DNA matches it firmly. Only some rows state a clone size, as once, few, many or a class for expanded clones.

J gene: TRBJ2-1
V gene: TRBV3-1
clone size: few
D gene: TRBD1
CDR3 DNA: TGTGCCAGCAGCCAAGCGGGACAGGCTACTGAGCAGTTCTTC
CDR3 protein: CASSQAGQATEQFF

J gene: TRBJ2-6
V gene: TRBV11-2
clone size: .
D gene: .
CDR3 DNA: TGTGCCAGCAGCACCCGCAGACAGGGGACTAGCTCTGGGGCCAACGTCCTGACTTTC
CDR3 protein: CASSTRRQGTSSGANVLTF

J gene: TRBJ2-7
V gene: TRBV6-1
clone size: .
D gene: .
CDR3 DNA: TGTGCCAGCACCGGAGACAGGTTTGCCTACGAGCAGTACTTC
CDR3 protein: CASTGDRFAYEQYF

J gene: TRBJ1-5
V gene: TRBV19
clone size: few
D gene: .
CDR3 DNA: TGTGCCAGTAGTGATGGAGGAGGGTCGTTCCATCAGCCCCAGCATTTT
CDR3 protein: CASSDGGGSFHQPQHF

J gene: TRBJ2-3
V gene: TRBV4-2
clone size: .
D gene: TRBD2
CDR3 DNA: TGTGCCAGCAGCCAAGAGCGGCAATTGGGACTAGCCACAGATACGCAGTATTTT
CDR3 protein: CASSQERQLGLATDTQYF

J gene: TRBJ2-3
V gene: TRBV2
clone size: .
D gene: TRBD2
CDR3 DNA: TGTGCCAGCGATCAGAGCGGGGGCCAGGATACGCAGTATTTT
CDR3 protein: CASDQSGGQDTQYF

J gene: TRBJ2-1
V gene: TRBV24-1
clone size: few
D gene: TRBD2
CDR3 DNA: TGTGCCACCAGTGACAAGGCCGGGACTAGCGGGAGGGCTAATGAGCAGTTCTTC
CDR3 protein: CATSDKAGTSGRANEQFF

J gene: TRBJ2-1
V gene: TRBV7-6
clone size: many
D gene: TRBD2
CDR3 DNA: TGTGCCAGCAGCTTAAGGACTAGCGGGAGTTTGGAGGGGAATGAGCAGTTCTTC
CDR3 protein: CASSLRTSGSLEGNEQFF

J gene: TRBJ2-1
V gene: TRBV7-9
clone size: .
D gene: .
CDR3 DNA: TGTGCCAGCAGCACCGACTACGATGAGCAGTTCTTC
CDR3 protein: CASSTDYDEQFF

J gene: TRBJ2-7
V gene: TRBV27
clone size: few
D gene: .
CDR3 DNA: TGTGCCAGCAGTCCTCCGGATCGGGTGCAGTACTTC
CDR3 protein: CASSPPDRVQYF

J gene: TRBJ2-1
V gene: TRBV6-4
clone size: many
D gene: .
CDR3 DNA: TGTGCCAGCACTCTGGACCCCCAGGTCGGTGAGCAGTTCTTC
CDR3 protein: CASTLDPQVGEQFF

J gene: TRBJ2-5
V gene: TRBV3-1
clone size: .
D gene: TRBD1
CDR3 DNA: TGTGCCAGCAGCCACACAGGGGGTCAAGAGACCCAGTACTTC
CDR3 protein: CASSHTGGQETQYF

J gene: TRBJ2-3
V gene: TRBV19
clone size: .
D gene: .
CDR3 DNA: TGTGCCAGTAGCCGGCTAGGCACAGATACGCAGTATTTT
CDR3 protein: CASSRLGTDTQYF

J gene: TRBJ2-2
V gene: TRBV9
clone size: few
D gene: .
CDR3 DNA: TGTGCCAGCAGCGTAGTGCTGGGGAACACCGGGGAGCTGTTTTTT
CDR3 protein: CASSVVLGNTGELFF

J gene: TRBJ2-2
V gene: TRBV7-2
clone size: .
D gene: TRBD2
CDR3 DNA: TGTGCCAGCAGCCCGAGGAGCGGGGGCGGGGAGCTGTTTTTT
CDR3 protein: CASSPRSGGGELFF

J gene: TRBJ2-1
V gene: TRBV24-1
clone size: many
D gene: .
CDR3 DNA: TGTGCCACCAGTGATTTGGGGGCTTCACCCCACCGCAATGAGCAGTTCTTC
CDR3 protein: CATSDLGASPHRNEQFF

J gene: TRBJ2-5
V gene: TRBV24-1
clone size: .
D gene: .
CDR3 DNA: TGTGCCACCGCAACTCAGTTGTCGGAGACCCAGTACTTC
CDR3 protein: CATATQLSETQYF

J gene: TRBJ1-2
V gene: TRBV4-3
clone size: few
D gene: .
CDR3 DNA: TGCGCCAGCAGCCAAGATCTTGTTAACTATGGCTACACCTTC
CDR3 protein: CASSQDLVNYGYTF

J gene: TRBJ2-1
V gene: TRBV30
clone size: few
D gene: TRBD2
CDR3 DNA: TGTGCCTGGAGCGGGACTAGCGGGAGCGGCGGTGAGCAGTTCTTC
CDR3 protein: CAWSGTSGSGGEQFF

J gene: TRBJ1-1
V gene: TRBV7-8
clone size: many
D gene: .
CDR3 DNA: TGTGCCAGCAGCCCCAAGACCGGGGTCATCGTGAACACTGAAGCTTTCTTT
CDR3 protein: CASSPKTGVIVNTEAFF

J gene: TRBJ2-7
V gene: TRBV3-1
clone size: few
D gene: TRBD1
CDR3 DNA: TGTGCCAGCAGCCCGGGACAGGGGATAACCTACGAGCAGTACTTC
CDR3 protein: CASSPGQGITYEQYF

J gene: TRBJ2-3
V gene: TRBV13
clone size: few
D gene: .
CDR3 DNA: TGTGCCAGCACCTTGGGGGAAGGCTCAGATACGCAGTATTTT
CDR3 protein: CASTLGEGSDTQYF

J gene: TRBJ2-7
V gene: TRBV4-3
clone size: .
D gene: .
CDR3 DNA: TGCGCCAGCAGCCAGGCAGCAGGAGGGGGGCAGGCCTACGAGCAGTACTTC
CDR3 protein: CASSQAAGGGQAYEQYF